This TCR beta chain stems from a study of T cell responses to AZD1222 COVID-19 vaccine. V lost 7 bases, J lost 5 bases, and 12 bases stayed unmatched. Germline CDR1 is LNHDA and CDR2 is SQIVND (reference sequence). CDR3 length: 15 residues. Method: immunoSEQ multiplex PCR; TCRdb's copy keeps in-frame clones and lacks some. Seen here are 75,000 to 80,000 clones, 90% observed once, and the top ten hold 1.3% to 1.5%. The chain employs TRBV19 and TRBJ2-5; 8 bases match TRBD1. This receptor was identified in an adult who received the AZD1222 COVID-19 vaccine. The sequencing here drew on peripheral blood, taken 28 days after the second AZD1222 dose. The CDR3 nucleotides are TGTGCCAGTAAGGGGACAGGTCCATCCCGGGAGACCCAGTACTTC. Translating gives CASKGTGPSRETQYF.